This T cell receptor (beta chain) was identified in a study of T cell responses to AZD1222 COVID-19 vaccine. CDR1 MGHDK and CDR2 SYGVNS come from the germline V gene. V dropped 2 bases and J dropped 1 base, with 7 bases sitting between them. The CDR3 has 14 amino acids. The repertoire was sequenced with immunoSEQ multiplex PCR; TCRdb's copy has only in-frame clones and lacks some. Among approximately 50,000 clones listed, 70% to 90% were seen once. This TCR was recovered from an adult who received the AZD1222 COVID-19 vaccine. The sample consisted of peripheral blood, taken 28 days after the second AZD1222 dose. The chain recombines TRBV25-1 with TRBJ2-3; D possibly corresponds to TRBD1 (5 bases). CDR3 loop: CASSEGARTDTQYF. In DNA, the CDR3 is TGTGCCAGCAGTGAAGGGGCCCGCACAGATACGCAGTATTTT.